Following are 18 T cell receptor beta chains from one sample sequenced in a study of patients and donors after allogeneic stem cell transplantation. TCRdb re-called the RT-PCR reads through MiXCR, storing one row per CDR3 protein. Altogether tens of thousands of distinct CDR3 sequences are present, under 50% being singletons, with the ten largest covering around 55%. The specimen sequenced was blood, either unsorted or a sorted T cell fraction (not recorded which). All receptors come from a human donor who was either an allogeneic HSCT recipient or a stem cell or donor lymphocyte infusion donor (not recorded which). It is not recorded whose cells these are; they may come from a transplant donor.

This sequence joins TRBV27 and TRBJ2-3, with D perhaps TRBD2 (6 bases). The CDR3 totals 16 residues. Trimming stripped 5 bases from V and 0 bases from J, with 15 bases between. Germline V CDR1 and CDR2: MNHEY, SMNVEV (reference sequence). The CDR3, as DNA: TGTGCCAGCAGTCTTATAGCGGAGGGGAGCACAGATACGCAGTATTTT. It yields the protein CASSLIAEGSTDTQYF.

This clonotype appeared a few times. The rearrangement uses TRBV29-1 and TRBJ1-2; D remains ambiguous. V was clipped by 3 bases and J by 8 bases, with 13 bases between them. Looked up from germline, CDR1 is SQVTM and CDR2 is ANQGSEA. This CDR3 has 12 amino acids. For the CDR3, the DNA is TGCAGCGTTGACGAGGCGGGCTTCGGCTACACCTTC. This gives the protein CSVDEAGFGYTF.

This clonotype showed up just a few times. This chain joins TRBV6-5 and TRBJ1-4, with D possibly matching TRBD1 (5 bases). Germline V gives CDR1 MNHEY, CDR2 SVGAGI. Trimming left V 2 bases short and J 7 bases short, with 11 bases between. CDR3 size: 14 residues. CDR3 loop: CASSYQGPSEKLFF. CDR3 nucleotides: TGTGCCAGCAGTTACCAGGGACCTTCTGAAAAACTGTTTTTT.

This clonotype has more than one count but fewer than ten. The chain is built from TRBV9 and TRBJ1-5, with D tentatively TRBD1 (5 bases). The CDR3 has 15 residues. Trimming took 2 bases from V and 3 from J, leaving 12 bases between them. From germline, CDR1 is SGDLS and CDR2 YYNGEE. CDR3 DNA sequence: TGTGCCAGCAGCGTTTCCGGGACGGTCAATCAGCCCCAGCATTTT. It encodes CASSVSGTVNQPQHF.

In its sample, this clonotype was seen a few times. The chain has TRBV25-1 and TRBJ1-3, with D possibly matching TRBD1 (5 bases). The CDR3 has 15 residues. CDR1 and CDR2 from the germline V gene are MGHDK and SYGVNS. V was cut by 5 bases and J by 3 bases, with 14 bases left in between. Here the CDR3 DNA reads TGTGCCAGCAGTACGCCGGGGGACTTTGGAAACACCATATATTTT. This sequence encodes CASSTPGDFGNTIYF.

This clonotype appeared once. The genes are TRBV5-6 and TRBJ2-2; D uncertain. CDR1 and CDR2 from the germline V gene are SGHDT and YYEEEE. Trimming took 2 bases from V and 0 from J, leaving 8 bases between them. There are 15 residues in the CDR3. CDR3 nucleotides: TGTGCCAGCAGCTTCCGAGTGTCGAACACCGGGGAGCTGTTTTTT. The encoded protein is CASSFRVSNTGELFF.

The rearrangement joins TRBV20-1 to TRBJ1-5, with 7 bases identical to TRBD1. V gave up 5 bases and J gave up 3 bases; unmatched junction bases: 4. This CDR3 has 13 residues. From germline, CDR1 is DFQATT and CDR2 SNEGSKA (reference sequence). CDR3 region: CSAEGQDNQPQHF. The CDR3 region has the DNA TGCAGTGCTGAAGGACAGGACAATCAGCCCCAGCATTTT.

The V gene is TRBV5-1, the J gene TRBJ2-7; D unclear. CDR1 and CDR2 (germline): SGHRS, YFSETQ. Trimming cost V 0 bases and J 6 bases, with 13 bases left between them. The CDR3 is made up of 14 amino acids. CDR3 region: CASSLDGLIGEQYF. In DNA form, the CDR3 reads TGCGCCAGCAGCTTGGACGGCCTCATTGGCGAGCAGTACTTC.

This clonotype was counted ten times or more. V gene TRBV12-3 or TRBV12-4 combines with J gene TRBJ1-1; D is undetermined. There are 14 residues in the CDR3. The V end lost 3 bases, the J end lost 0 bases, and 8 bases lay between the germline ends. The CDR3 loop reads CASSLDGLNTEAFF. CDR3 DNA sequence: TGTGCCAGCAGTTTGGACGGCTTGAACACTGAAGCTTTCTTT.

DNA for the CDR3: TGTGCCAGCAGCCGACAGGGAGGTAACAATCAGCCCCAGCATTTT. Residues: CASSRQGGNNQPQHF. This chain joins TRBV5-5 and TRBJ1-5; 7 bases line up with TRBD1. Germline V gene lookup returns CDR1 SGHKS and CDR2 YYEKEE (reference sequence). The CDR3 extends over 15 amino acids. V was pared by 4 bases and J by 3 bases, with 7 bases of the junction left unmatched.

This clonotype was seen a handful of times. The chain couples TRBV20-1 to TRBJ2-7; possibly TRBD1 for D (6 bases). This CDR3 contains 18 residues. Trimming took off 3 bases at V and 0 bases at J, with 24 bases between the two ends. The germline gives CDR1 DFQATT, CDR2 SNEGSKA (reference sequence). The CDR3 loop reads CSASSLQGPPSLSYEQYF. The CDR3 nucleotides read TGCAGTGCTAGTAGCCTGCAGGGGCCTCCTTCCCTCTCCTACGAGCAGTACTTC.

This chain connects TRBV28 to TRBJ1-1; no definite D call. The length of the CDR3 is 12 residues. Looked up from germline, CDR1 is MDHEN and CDR2 is SYDVKM. V gave up 6 bases and J gave up 4 bases, with 9 bases separating them. CDR3 residues: CASRTAGTEAFF. DNA of the CDR3: TGTGCCAGCAGAACAGCTGGCACTGAAGCTTTCTTT.

The chain couples TRBV12-5 to TRBJ1-2; D ambiguous. Germline V CDR1 and CDR2: LGHNT, FRNRAP. The CDR3 loop spans 15 amino acids. The germline V and J ends were trimmed by 8 bases and 1 base, with 17 bases remaining between them. CDR3 protein: CASSQGRADNYGYTF. CDR3 DNA sequence: TGTGCTAGTTCACAAGGCCGGGCGGATAACTATGGCTACACCTTC.

The chain is built from TRBV28 and TRBJ2-3; D is unresolved. Germline-derived CDR1 and CDR2 are MDHEN and SYDVKM. CDR3 length equals 13 residues. V lost 3 bases and J 8 bases, leaving 12 bases between the germline ends. This CDR3 is CASSFLPPGTQYF. The CDR3 region has the DNA TGTGCCAGCAGTTTCCTGCCCCCTGGTACGCAGTATTTT.

Only a few counts were recorded for this clonotype. The CDR3 is CASSLILGFYGYTF. CDR3 nucleotide sequence: TGTGCCAGCAGCTTAATTTTAGGGTTCTATGGCTACACCTTC. The chain is built from TRBV11-2 and TRBJ1-2, with D hard to call. The germline V gene has CDR1 SGHAT and CDR2 FQNNGV. This CDR3 contains 14 residues. V was pared by 2 bases and J by 4 bases, with 11 bases between.

V is TRBV20-1 and J is TRBJ2-7; tentative D call: TRBD1 (7 bases). CDR1 is DFQATT and CDR2 is SNEGSKA in the germline V gene (reference sequence). The CDR3 spans 13 residues. Trimming removed 7 bases from V and 2 bases from J, with 15 bases in between. The CDR3 nucleotides are TGCAGTGTTGCCCAGGGGGGAACCTACGAGCAGTACTTC. This translates into CSVAQGGTYEQYF.

The V call is TRBV5-1, the J call TRBJ2-5; D remains unclear. CDR1 and CDR2 from the germline V gene are SGHRS and YFSETQ. Trimming removed 4 bases at V and 0 bases at J, with 1 base between. This CDR3 has 11 residues. The CDR3 coding sequence is TGCGCCAGCAGCGACCAAGAGACCCAGTACTTC. Translation: CASSDQETQYF.

V is TRBV28 and J is TRBJ1-5; D is unresolved. The CDR3 is 15 residues long. The germline V gene encodes CDR1 MDHEN and CDR2 SYDVKM. Trimming took 8 bases from V and 4 from J, leaving 18 bases between them. CDR3 protein: CASGVRPLRNQPQHF. The CDR3 coding sequence is TGTGCCAGCGGCGTCCGGCCGTTACGGAATCAGCCCCAGCATTTT. The full variable domain, its missing parts supplied by reference TRBV28 and TRBJ1-5, is DVKVTQSSRYLVKRTGEKVFLECVQDMDHENMFWYRQDPGLGLRLIYFSYDVKMKEKGDIPEGYSVSREKKERFSLILESASTNQTSMYLCASGVRPLRNQPQHFGDGTRLSIL.